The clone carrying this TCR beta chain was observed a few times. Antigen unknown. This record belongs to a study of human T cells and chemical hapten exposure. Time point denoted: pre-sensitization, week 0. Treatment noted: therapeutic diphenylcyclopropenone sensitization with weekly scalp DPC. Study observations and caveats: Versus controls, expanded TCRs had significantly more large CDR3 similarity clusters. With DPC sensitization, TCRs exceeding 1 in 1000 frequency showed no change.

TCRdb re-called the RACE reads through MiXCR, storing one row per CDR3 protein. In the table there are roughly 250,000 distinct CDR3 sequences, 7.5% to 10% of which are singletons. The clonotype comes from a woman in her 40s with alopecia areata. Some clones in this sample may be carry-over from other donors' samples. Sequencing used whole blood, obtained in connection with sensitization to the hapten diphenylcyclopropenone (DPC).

The DNA for the CDR3 is TGTGCCAGCCTCCCGGGGCCTCGGCCCTACGAGCAGTACTTC. Protein product: CASLPGPRPYEQYF. The chain links TRBV28 to TRBJ2-7; the D gene could be TRBD1 or TRBD2 (5 bases each). The CDR3 extends over 14 amino acids. V gave up 8 bases and J gave up 2 bases, with 16 bases separating them. Germline CDR1 and CDR2: MDHEN and SYDVKM.